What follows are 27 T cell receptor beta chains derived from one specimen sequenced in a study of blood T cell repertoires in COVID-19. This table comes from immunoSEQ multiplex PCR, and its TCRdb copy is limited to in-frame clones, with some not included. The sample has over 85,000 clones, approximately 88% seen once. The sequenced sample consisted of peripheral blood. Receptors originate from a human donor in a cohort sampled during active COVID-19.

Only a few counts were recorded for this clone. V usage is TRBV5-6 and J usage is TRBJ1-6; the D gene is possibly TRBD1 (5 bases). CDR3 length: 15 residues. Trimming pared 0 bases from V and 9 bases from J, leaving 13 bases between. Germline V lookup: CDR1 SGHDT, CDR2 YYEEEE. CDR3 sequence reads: CASSLVAVRGSPLHF. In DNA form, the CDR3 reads TGTGCCAGCAGCTTGGTGGCAGTAAGGGGTTCACCCCTCCACTTT. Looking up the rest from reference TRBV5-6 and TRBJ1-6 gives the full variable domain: DAGVTQSPTHLIKTRGQQVTLRCSPKSGHDTVSWYQQALGQGPQFIFQYYEEEERQRGNFPDRFSGHQFPNYSSELNVNALLLGDSALYLCASSLVAVRGSPLHFGNGTRLTVT.

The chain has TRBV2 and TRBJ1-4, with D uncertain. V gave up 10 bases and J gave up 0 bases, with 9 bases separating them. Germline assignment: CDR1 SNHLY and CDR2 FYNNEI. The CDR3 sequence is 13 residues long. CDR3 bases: TGTGCCAAAAAAGGAGCAACTAATGAAAAACTGTTTTTT. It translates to CAKKGATNEKLFF.

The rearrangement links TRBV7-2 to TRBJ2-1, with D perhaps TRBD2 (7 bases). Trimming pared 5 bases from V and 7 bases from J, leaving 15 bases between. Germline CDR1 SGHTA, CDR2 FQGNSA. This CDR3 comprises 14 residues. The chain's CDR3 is CASSPTRGGNEQFF. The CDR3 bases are TGTGCCAGCAGCCCCACTAGGGGGGGGAATGAGCAGTTCTTC.

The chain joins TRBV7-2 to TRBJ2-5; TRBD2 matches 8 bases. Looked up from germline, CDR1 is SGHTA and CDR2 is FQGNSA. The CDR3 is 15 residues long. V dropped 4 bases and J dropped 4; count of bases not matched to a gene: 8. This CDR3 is CASSSLPGGVETQYF. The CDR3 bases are TGTGCCAGCAGCTCCCTCCCGGGGGGGGTAGAGACCCAGTACTTC.

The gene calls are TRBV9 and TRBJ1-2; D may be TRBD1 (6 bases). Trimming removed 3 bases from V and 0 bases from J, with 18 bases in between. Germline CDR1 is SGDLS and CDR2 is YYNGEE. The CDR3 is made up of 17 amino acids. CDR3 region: CASSASPQGPPNYGYTF. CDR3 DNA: TGTGCCAGCAGCGCCTCCCCGCAGGGGCCGCCTAACTATGGCTACACCTTC.

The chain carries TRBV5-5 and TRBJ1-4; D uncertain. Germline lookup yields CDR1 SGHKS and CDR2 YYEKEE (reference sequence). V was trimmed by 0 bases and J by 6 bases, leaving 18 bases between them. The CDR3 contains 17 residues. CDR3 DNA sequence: TGTGCCAGCAGCTTGGCGGCAGCTAGCAGTAATGATGAAAAACTGTTTTTT. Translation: CASSLAAASSNDEKLFF.

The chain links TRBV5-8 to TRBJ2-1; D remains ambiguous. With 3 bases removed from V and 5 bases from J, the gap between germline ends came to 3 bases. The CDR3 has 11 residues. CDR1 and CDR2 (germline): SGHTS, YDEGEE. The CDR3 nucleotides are TGTGCCAGCAGCTATAACAATGAGCAGTTCTTC. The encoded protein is CASSYNNEQFF.

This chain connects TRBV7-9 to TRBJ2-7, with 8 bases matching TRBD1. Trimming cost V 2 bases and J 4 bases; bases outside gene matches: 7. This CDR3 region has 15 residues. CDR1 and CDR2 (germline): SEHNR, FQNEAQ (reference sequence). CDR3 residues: CASSLTAGGQYEQYF. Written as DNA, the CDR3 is TGTGCCAGCAGCTTAACGGCAGGGGGCCAGTACGAGCAGTACTTC.

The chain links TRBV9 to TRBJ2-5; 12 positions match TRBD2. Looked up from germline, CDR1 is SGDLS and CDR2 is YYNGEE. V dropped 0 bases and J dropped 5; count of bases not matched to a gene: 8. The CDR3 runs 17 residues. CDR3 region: CASSVGSSGGAGETQYF. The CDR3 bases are TGTGCCAGCAGCGTAGGGTCTAGCGGGGGGGCCGGGGAGACCCAGTACTTC.

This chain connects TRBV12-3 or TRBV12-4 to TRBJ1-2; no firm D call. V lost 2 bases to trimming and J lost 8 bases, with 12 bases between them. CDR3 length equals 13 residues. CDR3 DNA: TGTGCCAGCAGTTTACTGTCTTCTAGGGGCTACACCTTC. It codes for CASSLLSSRGYTF.

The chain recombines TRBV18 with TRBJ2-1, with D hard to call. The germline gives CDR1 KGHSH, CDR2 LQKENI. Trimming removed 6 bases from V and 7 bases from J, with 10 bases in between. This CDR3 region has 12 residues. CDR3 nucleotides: TGTGCCAGCTCGCCGACTGGGAATGAGCAGTTCTTC. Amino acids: CASSPTGNEQFF.

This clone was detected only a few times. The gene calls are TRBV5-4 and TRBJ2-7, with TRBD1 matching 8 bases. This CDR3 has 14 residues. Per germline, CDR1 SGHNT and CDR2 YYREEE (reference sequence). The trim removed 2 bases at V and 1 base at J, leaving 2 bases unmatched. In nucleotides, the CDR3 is TGTGCCAGCAGCTTACGGACAGGGTCCTACGAGCAGTACTTC. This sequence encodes CASSLRTGSYEQYF.

The chain's CDR3 is CASSLGGVPEKLFF. CDR3 coding DNA: TGTGCCAGCAGCTTGGGGGGAGTTCCTGAAAAACTGTTTTTT. This chain links TRBV5-4 with TRBJ1-4; no clear D gene. Germline lookup yields CDR1 SGHNT and CDR2 YYREEE (reference sequence). The V gene lost 0 bases and the J gene lost 7 bases, with 10 bases spanning the gap. The CDR3 is 14 residues long.

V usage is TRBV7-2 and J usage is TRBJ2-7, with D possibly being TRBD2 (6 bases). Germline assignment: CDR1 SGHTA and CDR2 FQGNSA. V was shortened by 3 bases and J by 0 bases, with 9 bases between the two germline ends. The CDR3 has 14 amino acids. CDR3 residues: CASSLGLYSYEQYF. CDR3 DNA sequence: TGTGCCAGCAGCTTGGGACTGTACTCCTACGAGCAGTACTTC.

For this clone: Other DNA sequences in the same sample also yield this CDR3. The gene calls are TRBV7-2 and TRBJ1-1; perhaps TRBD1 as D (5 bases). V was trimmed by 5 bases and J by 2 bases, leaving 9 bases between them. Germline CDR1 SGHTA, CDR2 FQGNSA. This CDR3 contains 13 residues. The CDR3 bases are TGTGCCAGCAGCCTAGGGGCAAACACTGAAGCTTTCTTT. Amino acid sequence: CASSLGANTEAFF.

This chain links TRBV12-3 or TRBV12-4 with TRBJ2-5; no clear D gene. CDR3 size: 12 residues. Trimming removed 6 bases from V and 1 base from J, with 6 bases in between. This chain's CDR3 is CASSQIQETQYF. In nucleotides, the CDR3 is TGTGCCAGCAGCCAAATCCAAGAGACCCAGTACTTC.

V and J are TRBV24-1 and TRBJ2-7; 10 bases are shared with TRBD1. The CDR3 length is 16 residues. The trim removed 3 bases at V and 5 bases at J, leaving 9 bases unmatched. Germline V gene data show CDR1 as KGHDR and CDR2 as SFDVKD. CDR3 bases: TGTGCCACCAGTGATCCCCAAACGGGACAGGGGAACGAGCAGTACTTC. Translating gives CATSDPQTGQGNEQYF.

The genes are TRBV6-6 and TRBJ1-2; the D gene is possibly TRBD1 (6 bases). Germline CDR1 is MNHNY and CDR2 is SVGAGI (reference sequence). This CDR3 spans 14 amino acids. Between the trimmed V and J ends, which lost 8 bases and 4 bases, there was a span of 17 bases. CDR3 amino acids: CASRTWGQVYGYTF. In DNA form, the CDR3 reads TGTGCCAGCCGAACCTGGGGGCAGGTCTATGGCTACACCTTC.

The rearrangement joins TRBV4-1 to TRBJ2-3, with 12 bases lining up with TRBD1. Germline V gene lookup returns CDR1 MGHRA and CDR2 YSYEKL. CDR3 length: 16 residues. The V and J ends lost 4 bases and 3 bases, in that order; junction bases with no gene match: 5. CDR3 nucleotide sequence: TGCGCCAGCAGCCCAACGGGACAGGGGGCAACAGATACGCAGTATTTT. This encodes CASSPTGQGATDTQYF.

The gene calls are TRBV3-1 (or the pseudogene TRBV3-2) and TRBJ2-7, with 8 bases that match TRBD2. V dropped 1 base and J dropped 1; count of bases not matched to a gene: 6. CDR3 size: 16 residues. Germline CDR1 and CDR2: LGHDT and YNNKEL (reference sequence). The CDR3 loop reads CASSQGQRGSSYEQYF. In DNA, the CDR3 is TGTGCCAGCAGCCAAGGCCAGCGGGGGTCTTCCTACGAGCAGTACTTC.

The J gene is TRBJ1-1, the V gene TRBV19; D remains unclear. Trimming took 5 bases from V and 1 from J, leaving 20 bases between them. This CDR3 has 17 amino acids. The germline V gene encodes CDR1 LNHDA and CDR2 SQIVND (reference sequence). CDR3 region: CASSPAGFGGGNTEAFF. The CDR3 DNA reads TGTGCCAGTAGTCCCGCAGGCTTTGGAGGTGGGAACACTGAAGCTTTCTTT. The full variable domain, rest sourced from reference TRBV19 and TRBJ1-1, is DGGITQSPKYLFRKEGQNVTLSCEQNLNHDAMYWYRQDPGQGLRLIYYSQIVNDFQKGDIAEGYSVSREKKESFPLTVTSAQKNPTAFYLCASSPAGFGGGNTEAFFGQGTRLTVV.

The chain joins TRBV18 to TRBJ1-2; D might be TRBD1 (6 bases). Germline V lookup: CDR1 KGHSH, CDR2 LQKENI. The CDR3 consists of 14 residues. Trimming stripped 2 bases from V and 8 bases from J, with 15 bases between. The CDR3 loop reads CASSPGQFLQGYTF. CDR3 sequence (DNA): TGTGCCAGCTCACCAGGACAGTTCTTGCAAGGCTACACCTTC.

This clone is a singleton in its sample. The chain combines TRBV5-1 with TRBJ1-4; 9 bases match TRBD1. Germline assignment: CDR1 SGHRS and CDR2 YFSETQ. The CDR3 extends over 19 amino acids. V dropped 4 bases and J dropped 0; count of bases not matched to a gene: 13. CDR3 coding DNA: TGCGCCAGCAGCGCCCGGGACAGGGAATTTTTTGCAACTAATGAAAAACTGTTTTTT. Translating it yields CASSARDREFFATNEKLFF.

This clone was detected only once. CDR3 amino acids: CASRPTGNTDTQYF. The CDR3 DNA follows: TGTGCCAGTAGACCGACAGGGAACACAGATACGCAGTATTTT. This sequence joins TRBV19 and TRBJ2-3, with TRBD1 matching over 7 bases. With 6 bases clipped from V and 2 bases from J, the junction kept 5 bases outside the gene matches. Germline V gene data show CDR1 as LNHDA and CDR2 as SQIVND (reference sequence). The CDR3 runs 14 residues.

In DNA, the CDR3 is TGTGCCAGCAGCCTTGCAGGGGGCTCCTACGAGCAGTACTTC. Residues: CASSLAGGSYEQYF. The rearrangement links TRBV3-1 (or the pseudogene TRBV3-2) to TRBJ2-7; 7 nucleotides match TRBD1. The germline CDR1 and CDR2 sequences are LGHDT and YNNKEL (reference sequence). V dropped 4 bases and J dropped 0; count of bases not matched to a gene: 3. The CDR3 extends over 14 amino acids.

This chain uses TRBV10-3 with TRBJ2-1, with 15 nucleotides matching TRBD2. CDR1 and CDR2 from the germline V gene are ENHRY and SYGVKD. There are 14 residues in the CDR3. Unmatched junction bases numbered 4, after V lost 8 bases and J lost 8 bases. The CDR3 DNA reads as TGTGCCATCGGGACTAGCGGGGGGAAGGATGAGCAGTTCTTC. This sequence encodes CAIGTSGGKDEQFF.

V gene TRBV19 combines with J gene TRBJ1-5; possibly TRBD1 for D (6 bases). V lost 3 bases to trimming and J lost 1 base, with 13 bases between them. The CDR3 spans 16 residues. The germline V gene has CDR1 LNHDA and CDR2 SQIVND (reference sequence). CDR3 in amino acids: CASSISPGQSNQPQHF. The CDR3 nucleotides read TGTGCCAGTAGTATTTCTCCGGGACAAAGCAATCAGCCCCAGCATTTT. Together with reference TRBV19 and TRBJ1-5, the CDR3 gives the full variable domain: DGGITQSPKYLFRKEGQNVTLSCEQNLNHDAMYWYRQDPGQGLRLIYYSQIVNDFQKGDIAEGYSVSREKKESFPLTVTSAQKNPTAFYLCASSISPGQSNQPQHFGDGTRLSIL.